The next 25 T cell receptor beta chains were all read from a single sample in a study of Graves' ophthalmopathy and Graves' hyperthyroidism. Amplifying from RNA transcripts, the study obtained TCR beta CDR3 regions. HTBI primers primed a first-round RT-PCR, and a second-round multiplex PCR followed. TCRdb processed the multiplex PCR reads anew with MiXCR; each CDR3 protein has one entry. This sample has some 380,000 distinct CDR3 sequences; 15% to 19% occur once, and the top ten carry around 6.6%. Sequencing was performed on peripheral blood. These receptors were collected from a woman under 30 with stable Graves' hyperthyroidism.

The chain carries TRBV19 and TRBJ1-2, with D unresolved. CDR1 is LNHDA, CDR2 SQIVND, per germline (reference sequence). The CDR3 totals 15 residues. The V end was cut by 5 bases, the J end by 0 bases, with 13 bases between. DNA of the CDR3: TGTGCCAGTAGTCCCGTAGCGGATACTAACTATGGCTACACCTTC. The encoded protein is CASSPVADTNYGYTF.

This clonotype was seen ten or more times. This sequence joins TRBV24-1 and TRBJ1-1; no definite D call. This CDR3 comprises 13 residues. In germline, CDR1 is KGHDR, CDR2 SFDVKD. The germline V and J ends were trimmed by 2 bases and 6 bases, with 9 bases remaining between them. CDR3 amino acids: CATSDSRRPEAFF. In DNA form, the CDR3 reads TGTGCCACCAGTGATTCCCGACGTCCTGAAGCTTTCTTT.

Worth noting for this clonotype: This may stem from a read error, because a much larger clone lies one nucleotide away. The conserved final phenylalanine or tryptophan is absent from the CDR3, which likely points to a read error. This chain links TRBV19 with TRBJ1-2; the D gene is possibly TRBD1 (6 bases). The CDR3 consists of 15 residues. Germline lookup yields CDR1 LNHDA and CDR2 SQIVND (reference sequence). V was shortened by 10 bases and J by 4 bases, with 22 bases between the two germline ends. In DNA, the CDR3 is TGTGCCACCCAGGTTGGGGGGGCGCGTCTCTATGGCTACACCGTC. Translation: CATQVGGARLYGYTV.

The rearrangement links TRBV11-2 to TRBJ2-7; D gene uncertain. Germline V gene sequence: CDR1 SGHAT, CDR2 FQNNGV. This CDR3 spans 15 amino acids. Trimming pared 5 bases from V and 2 bases from J, leaving 16 bases between. CDR3 sequence reads: CASSLVGIATYEQYF. The CDR3 DNA sequence: TGTGCCAGCAGCCTCGTGGGGATCGCGACCTACGAGCAGTACTTC.

This clonotype was picked up many times. The J gene is TRBJ1-5, the V gene TRBV27; D gene ambiguous. With 5 bases removed from V and 0 bases from J, the gap between germline ends came to 14 bases. CDR1 MNHEY and CDR2 SMNVEV come from the germline V gene (reference sequence). The CDR3 contains 16 residues. The CDR3 reads CASSPAWASSNQPQHF. The DNA of the CDR3 is TGTGCCAGCAGTCCCGCCTGGGCCAGTAGCAATCAGCCCCAGCATTTT.

There are many counts of this clonotype. The chain is built from TRBV6-1 and TRBJ2-5; D unresolved. The ends were cut back, 1 base at V and 5 bases at J, with 8 bases in the middle. The V gene's germline CDR1 is MNHNS and CDR2 SASEGT. CDR3 length: 13 amino acids. CDR3 sequence: CASSEGGRETQYF. The DNA of the CDR3 is TGTGCCAGCAGTGAAGGGGGTCGGGAGACCCAGTACTTC.

This clonotype was seen ten or more times. One junction end disagrees with the germline gene, perhaps due to a read error. V and J are TRBV7-7 and TRBJ2-5; D is possibly TRBD2 (5 bases). CDR1 is SSHAT, CDR2 FNYEAQ, per germline (reference sequence). The CDR3 runs 15 residues. CDR3 DNA: TGTGCTAGCAGCCCCTCGCGGGCAGAACAAGAGACCCAGTACTTC. Translation: CASSPSRAEQETQYF.

V usage is TRBV20-1 and J usage is TRBJ2-7; 7 nucleotides match TRBD1. CDR1 and CDR2 from the germline V gene are DFQATT and SNEGSKA (reference sequence). The CDR3 totals 14 residues. J was trimmed by 1 base and V by 6 bases; bases with no gene match: 9. The CDR3: CSAPGQADSYEQYF. The CDR3 DNA follows: TGCAGTGCCCCCGGACAGGCTGATTCCTACGAGCAGTACTTC.

Concerning this clonotype: Since no conserved phenylalanine or tryptophan closes the CDR3, a read error is the likely cause. The V and J genes are TRBV12-3 or TRBV12-4 and TRBJ2-2; D is uncertain. Trimming removed 2 bases from V and 7 bases from J, with 5 bases in between. This CDR3 has 12 amino acids. The chain's CDR3 is CASSLYGGELFV. CDR3 DNA: TGTGCCAGCAGTTTATATGGCGGGGAGCTGTTTGTG.

This chain joins TRBV7-8 and TRBJ1-3; D unclear. The CDR3 spans 15 residues. V lost 5 bases, J lost 0 bases, and 11 bases lay in between. Germline CDR1 and CDR2: SGHVS and FQNEAQ. The CDR3 DNA reads as TGTGCCAGCAGCGACCGGGCGGGCTCTGGAAACACCATATATTTT. This encodes CASSDRAGSGNTIYF.

The chain is built from TRBV6-1 and TRBJ1-2; no firm D call. The germline gives CDR1 MNHNS, CDR2 SASEGT. Trimming took off 3 bases at V and 4 bases at J, with 15 bases between the two ends. CDR3 length: 15 amino acids. CDR3 amino acids: CASSDSVGTTYGYTF. CDR3 coding DNA: TGTGCCAGCAGTGATAGTGTTGGCACCACCTATGGCTACACCTTC.

This clonotype has at least ten counts. The rearrangement links TRBV29-1 to TRBJ1-1; D not certain. Germline assignment: CDR1 SQVTM and CDR2 ANQGSEA. The CDR3 loop spans 11 amino acids. Trimming shortened V by 8 bases and J by 7 bases, and 14 bases separated the two germline ends. This chain's CDR3 is CSTTTGYEAFF. The CDR3 nucleotides are TGCAGCACTACTACGGGCTATGAAGCTTTCTTT.

This clonotype has at least ten counts. The V call is TRBV15, the J call TRBJ1-5; D is unresolved. CDR3 length equals 18 residues. In germline, CDR1 is LNHNV, CDR2 YYDKDF (reference sequence). V dropped 0 bases and J dropped 2 bases, with 17 bases sitting between them. CDR3 residues: CATSRDTGLRTGNQPQHF. The CDR3 DNA is TGTGCCACCAGCAGAGATACTGGACTCAGGACGGGCAATCAGCCCCAGCATTTT.

This clonotype was detected only a few times. This chain uses TRBV7-2 with TRBJ1-5; D may be TRBD1 (6 bases). The CDR3 totals 15 residues. V was shortened by 1 base and J by 7 bases, with 14 bases between the two germline ends. The V gene's germline CDR1 is SGHTA and CDR2 FQGNSA. CDR3: CASSLGSQGRQPQHF. Written as DNA, the CDR3 is TGTGCCAGCAGCTTAGGGTCACAGGGTAGACAGCCCCAGCATTTT.

In this sample, this clonotype turned up many times. The rearrangement uses TRBV10-2 and TRBJ1-5; the match to TRBD1 covers 7 bases. Trimming took 6 bases from V and 2 from J; bases not matched to a gene: 10. Germline V CDR1 and CDR2: WSHSY, SAAADI. The CDR3 consists of 16 residues. CDR3 in amino acids: CASRGARQGGNQPQHF. The CDR3 DNA reads TGCGCCAGCAGGGGGGCTAGACAGGGTGGCAATCAGCCCCAGCATTTT.

This clonotype appeared many times. The J gene is TRBJ2-2, the V gene TRBV6-5; D remains unclear. V was shortened by 2 bases and J by 4 bases, with 5 bases between the two germline ends. Germline lookup yields CDR1 MNHEY and CDR2 SVGAGI. There are 13 residues in the CDR3. CDR3 DNA sequence: TGTGCCAGCAGTTACATGGCCACCGGGGAGCTGTTTTTT. Its translation is CASSYMATGELFF.

This clonotype was seen repeatedly, ten times or more. This chain connects TRBV7-2 to TRBJ1-1; tentative D call: TRBD1 (5 bases). CDR1 and CDR2 (germline): SGHTA, FQGNSA. The CDR3 covers 13 residues. Trimming removed 2 bases at V and 4 bases at J, with 8 bases between. The CDR3: CASSLQGFTEAFF. As DNA, the CDR3 is TGTGCCAGCAGCTTACAGGGATTCACTGAAGCTTTCTTT.

This clonotype was seen at least ten times. The V gene is TRBV6-2 or TRBV6-3, the J gene TRBJ2-7; D remains unclear. Germline CDR1 is MNHEY and CDR2 is SVGEGT. Trimming took 3 bases from V and 3 from J, leaving 9 bases between them. The CDR3 is made up of 13 amino acids. The CDR3 sequence is CASSYGSLYEQYF. The CDR3 nucleotides are TGTGCCAGCAGTTATGGCTCCCTCTACGAGCAGTACTTC.

This clonotype has a count of ten or more. The chain joins TRBV6-1 to TRBJ2-7, with 14 bases matching TRBD2. CDR1 and CDR2 from the germline V gene are MNHNS and SASEGT. Unmatched junction bases numbered 12, after V lost 3 bases and J lost 2 bases. The CDR3 runs 19 residues. The CDR3 DNA sequence: TGTGCCAGCAGTGATTTCGGACTAGCGGGGGGCCGTAGGGCCTACGAGCAGTACTTC. Its protein is CASSDFGLAGGRRAYEQYF.

The CDR3 loop reads CASRSGTSSYEQYF. The CDR3 region has the DNA TGTGCCAGCAGGTCTGGGACAAGCTCCTACGAGCAGTACTTC. This sequence joins TRBV2 and TRBJ2-7; tentative D call: TRBD1 (6 bases). Trimming removed 6 bases from V and 0 bases from J, with 12 bases in between. CDR1 is SNHLY and CDR2 is FYNNEI in the germline V gene. The CDR3 sequence is 14 residues long.

This clonotype was detected a few times. The chain combines TRBV7-9 with TRBJ1-5; the D is unclear. CDR1 and CDR2 (germline): SEHNR, FQNEAQ (reference sequence). With 1 base removed from V and 0 bases from J, the gap between germline ends came to 7 bases. The CDR3 has 15 residues. The CDR3 reads CASSLGDVSNQPQHF. As DNA, the CDR3 is TGTGCCAGCAGCTTAGGAGACGTTAGCAATCAGCCCCAGCATTTT.

This clonotype has at least ten counts. The V call is TRBV15, the J call TRBJ1-5; D may be TRBD1 (5 bases). This CDR3 region has 16 residues. Germline V lookup: CDR1 LNHNV, CDR2 YYDKDF (reference sequence). V gave up 0 bases and J gave up 1 base, with 10 bases separating them. The CDR3 region has the DNA TGTGCCACCAGCAGAGAGTGGGGGAGAAGCAATCAGCCCCAGCATTTT. The encoded protein is CATSREWGRSNQPQHF.

This clonotype was seen a few times. The rearrangement links TRBV7-8 to TRBJ1-1; D perhaps matches TRBD1 (6 bases). Trimming removed 4 bases at V and 4 bases at J, with 16 bases between. This CDR3 has 15 amino acids. The germline gives CDR1 SGHVS, CDR2 FQNEAQ. The CDR3 nucleotides are TGTGCCAGCAGCTCACCGACAGGCGGGGGCACTGAAGCTTTCTTT. Residues: CASSSPTGGGTEAFF. The whole variable domain, filled in from reference TRBV7-8 and TRBJ1-1, reads GAGVSQSPRYKVAKRGQDVALRCDPISGHVSLFWYQQALGQGPEFLTYFQNEAQLDKSGLPSDRFFAERPEGSVSTLKIQRTQQEDSAVYLCASSSPTGGGTEAFFGQGTRLTVV.

This clonotype was recorded many times. This sequence joins TRBV6-5 and TRBJ1-5; TRBD1 matches at 9 bases. In germline, CDR1 is MNHEY, CDR2 SVGAGI. The CDR3 runs 15 residues. Losses at the gene ends were 4 bases for V and 6 bases for J; bases not matched to a gene: 7. The CDR3, as DNA: TGTGCCAGCAGTTTAACCGGGACAGGGATTCAGCCCCAGCATTTT. This gives the protein CASSLTGTGIQPQHF.

This clonotype occurred many times. V is TRBV20-1 and J is TRBJ2-7, with 9 bases identical to TRBD1. Germline V CDR1 and CDR2: DFQATT, SNEGSKA (reference sequence). V gave up 4 bases and J gave up 0 bases; unmatched junction bases: 4. The CDR3 has 14 amino acids. CDR3 protein: CSATRGQGSYEQYF. CDR3 in DNA: TGCAGTGCTACCAGGGGACAGGGCTCCTACGAGCAGTACTTC.